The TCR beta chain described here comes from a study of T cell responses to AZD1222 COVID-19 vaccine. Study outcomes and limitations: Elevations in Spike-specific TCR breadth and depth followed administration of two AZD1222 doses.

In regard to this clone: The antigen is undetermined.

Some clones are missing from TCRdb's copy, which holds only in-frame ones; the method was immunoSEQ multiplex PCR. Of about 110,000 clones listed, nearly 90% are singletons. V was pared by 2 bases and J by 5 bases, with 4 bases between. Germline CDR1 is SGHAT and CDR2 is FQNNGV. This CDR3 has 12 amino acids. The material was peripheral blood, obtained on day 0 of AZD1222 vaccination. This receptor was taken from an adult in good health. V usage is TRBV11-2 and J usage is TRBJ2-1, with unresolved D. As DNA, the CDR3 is TGTGCCAGCAGCTTAACCGACAATGAGCAGTTCTTC. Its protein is CASSLTDNEQFF.